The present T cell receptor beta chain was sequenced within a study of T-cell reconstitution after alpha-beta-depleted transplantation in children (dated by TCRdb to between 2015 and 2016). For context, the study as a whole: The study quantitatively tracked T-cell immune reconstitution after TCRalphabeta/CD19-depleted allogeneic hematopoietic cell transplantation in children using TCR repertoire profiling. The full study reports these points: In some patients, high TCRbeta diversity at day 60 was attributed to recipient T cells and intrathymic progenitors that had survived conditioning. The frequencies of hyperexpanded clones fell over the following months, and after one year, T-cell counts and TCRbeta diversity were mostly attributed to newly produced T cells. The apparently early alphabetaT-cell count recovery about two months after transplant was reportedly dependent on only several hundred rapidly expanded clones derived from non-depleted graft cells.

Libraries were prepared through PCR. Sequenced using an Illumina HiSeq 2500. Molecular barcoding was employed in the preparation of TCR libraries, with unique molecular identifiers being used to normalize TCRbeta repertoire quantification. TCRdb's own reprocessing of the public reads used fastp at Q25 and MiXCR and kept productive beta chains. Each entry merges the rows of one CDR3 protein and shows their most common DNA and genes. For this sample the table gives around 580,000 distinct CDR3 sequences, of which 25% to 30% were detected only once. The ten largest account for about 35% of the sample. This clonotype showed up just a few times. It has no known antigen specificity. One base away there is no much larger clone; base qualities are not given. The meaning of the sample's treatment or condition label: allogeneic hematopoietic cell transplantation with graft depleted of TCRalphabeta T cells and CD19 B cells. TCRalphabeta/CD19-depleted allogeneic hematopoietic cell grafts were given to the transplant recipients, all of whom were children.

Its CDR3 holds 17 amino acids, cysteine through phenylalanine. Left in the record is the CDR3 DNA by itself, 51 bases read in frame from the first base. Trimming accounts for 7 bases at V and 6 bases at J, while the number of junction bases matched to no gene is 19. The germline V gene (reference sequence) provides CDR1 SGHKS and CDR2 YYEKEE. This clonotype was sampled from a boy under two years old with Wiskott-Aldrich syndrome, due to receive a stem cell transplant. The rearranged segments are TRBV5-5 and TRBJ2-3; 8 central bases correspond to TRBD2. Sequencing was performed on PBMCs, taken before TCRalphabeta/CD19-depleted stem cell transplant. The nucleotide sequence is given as TGTGCCAGCCGCTCACGTAAGAAGCGGGAGTTGGATGATACGCAGTATTTT. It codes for CASRSRKKRELDDTQYF.